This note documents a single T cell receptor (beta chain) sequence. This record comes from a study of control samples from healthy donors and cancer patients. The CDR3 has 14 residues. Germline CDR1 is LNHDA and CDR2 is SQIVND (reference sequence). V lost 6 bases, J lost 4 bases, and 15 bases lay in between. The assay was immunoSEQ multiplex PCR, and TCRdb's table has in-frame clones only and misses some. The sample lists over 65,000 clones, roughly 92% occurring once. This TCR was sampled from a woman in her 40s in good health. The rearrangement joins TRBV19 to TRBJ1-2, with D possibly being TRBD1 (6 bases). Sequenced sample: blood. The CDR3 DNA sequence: TGTGCCAGTAGCGGCGCTGGGGGGCTCTATGGCTACACCTTC. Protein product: CASSGAGGLYGYTF.